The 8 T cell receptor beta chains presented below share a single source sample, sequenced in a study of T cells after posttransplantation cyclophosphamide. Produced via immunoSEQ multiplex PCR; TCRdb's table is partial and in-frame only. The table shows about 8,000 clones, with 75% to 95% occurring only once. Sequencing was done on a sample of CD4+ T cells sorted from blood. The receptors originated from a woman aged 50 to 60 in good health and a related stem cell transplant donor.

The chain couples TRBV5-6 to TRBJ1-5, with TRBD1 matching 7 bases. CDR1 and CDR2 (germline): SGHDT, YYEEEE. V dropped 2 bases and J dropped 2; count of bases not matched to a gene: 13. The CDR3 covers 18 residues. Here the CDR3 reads CASSFIGQAVLGNQPQHF. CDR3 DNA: TGTGCCAGCAGCTTTATCGGACAGGCAGTGTTGGGCAATCAGCCCCAGCATTTT.

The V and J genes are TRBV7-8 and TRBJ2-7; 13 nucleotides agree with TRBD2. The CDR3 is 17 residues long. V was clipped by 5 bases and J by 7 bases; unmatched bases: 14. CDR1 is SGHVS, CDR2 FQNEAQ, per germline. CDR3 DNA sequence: TGTGCCAGCAGCCCCCCAGGACTAGCGGGGGAGCCTAGGGAGCAGTACTTC. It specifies CASSPPGLAGEPREQYF.

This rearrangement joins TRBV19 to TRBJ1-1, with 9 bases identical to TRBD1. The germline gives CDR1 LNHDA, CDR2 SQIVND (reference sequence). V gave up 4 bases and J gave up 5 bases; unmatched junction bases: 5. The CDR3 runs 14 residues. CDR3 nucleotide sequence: TGTGCCAGTAGTAGGACAGGGGTGGGGACTGAAGCTTTCTTT. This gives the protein CASSRTGVGTEAFF.

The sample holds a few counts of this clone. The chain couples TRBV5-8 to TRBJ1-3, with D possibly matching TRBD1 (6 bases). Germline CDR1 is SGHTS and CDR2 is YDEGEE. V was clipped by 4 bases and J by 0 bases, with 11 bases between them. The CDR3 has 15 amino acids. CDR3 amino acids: CASSLVDSSGNTIYF. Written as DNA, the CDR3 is TGTGCCAGCAGCCTAGTGGACAGCTCTGGAAACACCATATATTTT.

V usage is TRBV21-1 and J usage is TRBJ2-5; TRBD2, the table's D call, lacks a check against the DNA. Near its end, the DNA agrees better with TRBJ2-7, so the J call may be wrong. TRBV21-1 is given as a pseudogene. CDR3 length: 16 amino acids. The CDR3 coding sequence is TGTGCCAGCAGCATTGCGGGGGGTTACAGCTCCTACGAGCAGTACTTC. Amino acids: CASSIAGGYSSYEQYF.

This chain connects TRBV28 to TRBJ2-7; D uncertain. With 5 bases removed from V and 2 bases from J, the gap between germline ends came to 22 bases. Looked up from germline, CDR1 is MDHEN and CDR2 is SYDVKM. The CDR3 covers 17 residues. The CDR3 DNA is TGTGCCAGCAGTAAACTTAACTTCGAGACAACCACCTACGAGCAGTACTTC. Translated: CASSKLNFETTTYEQYF. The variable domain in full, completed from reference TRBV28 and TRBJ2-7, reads DVKVTQSSRYLVKRTGEKVFLECVQDMDHENMFWYRQDPGLGLRLIYFSYDVKMKEKGDIPEGYSVSREKKERFSLILESASTNQTSMYLCASSKLNFETTTYEQYFGPGTRLTVT.

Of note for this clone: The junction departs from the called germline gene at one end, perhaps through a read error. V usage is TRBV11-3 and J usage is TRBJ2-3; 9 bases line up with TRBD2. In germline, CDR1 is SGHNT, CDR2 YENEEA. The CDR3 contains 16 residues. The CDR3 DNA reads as TGTGCCAGCAGCTTAGGAAGTGGGACTAGCACCGATACGCAGTATTTT. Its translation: CASSLGSGTSTDTQYF.

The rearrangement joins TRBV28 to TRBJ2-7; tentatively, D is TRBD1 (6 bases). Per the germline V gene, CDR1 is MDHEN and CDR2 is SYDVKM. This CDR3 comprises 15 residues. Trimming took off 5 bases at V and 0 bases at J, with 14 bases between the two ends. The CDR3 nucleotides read TGTGCCAGCAGTCGAAGTTGGACAGCCTCCTACGAGCAGTACTTC. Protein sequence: CASSRSWTASYEQYF.